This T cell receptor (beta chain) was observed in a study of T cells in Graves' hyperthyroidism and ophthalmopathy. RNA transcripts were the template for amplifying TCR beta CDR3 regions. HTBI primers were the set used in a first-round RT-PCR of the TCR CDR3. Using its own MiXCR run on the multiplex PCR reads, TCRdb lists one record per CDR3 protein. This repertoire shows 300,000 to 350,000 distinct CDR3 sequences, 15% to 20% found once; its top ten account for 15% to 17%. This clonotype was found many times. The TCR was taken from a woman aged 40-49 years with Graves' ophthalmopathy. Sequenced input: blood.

Here the CDR3 reads CATSREILTVAELFF. CDR3 DNA sequence: TGTGCCACCAGCAGAGAAATTTTGACGGTGGCGGAGCTGTTTTTT. The V call is TRBV15, the J call TRBJ2-2; D not certain. CDR3 size: 15 residues. V lost 0 bases and J 10 bases, leaving 15 bases between the germline ends. Germline V gene lookup returns CDR1 LNHNV and CDR2 YYDKDF (reference sequence).